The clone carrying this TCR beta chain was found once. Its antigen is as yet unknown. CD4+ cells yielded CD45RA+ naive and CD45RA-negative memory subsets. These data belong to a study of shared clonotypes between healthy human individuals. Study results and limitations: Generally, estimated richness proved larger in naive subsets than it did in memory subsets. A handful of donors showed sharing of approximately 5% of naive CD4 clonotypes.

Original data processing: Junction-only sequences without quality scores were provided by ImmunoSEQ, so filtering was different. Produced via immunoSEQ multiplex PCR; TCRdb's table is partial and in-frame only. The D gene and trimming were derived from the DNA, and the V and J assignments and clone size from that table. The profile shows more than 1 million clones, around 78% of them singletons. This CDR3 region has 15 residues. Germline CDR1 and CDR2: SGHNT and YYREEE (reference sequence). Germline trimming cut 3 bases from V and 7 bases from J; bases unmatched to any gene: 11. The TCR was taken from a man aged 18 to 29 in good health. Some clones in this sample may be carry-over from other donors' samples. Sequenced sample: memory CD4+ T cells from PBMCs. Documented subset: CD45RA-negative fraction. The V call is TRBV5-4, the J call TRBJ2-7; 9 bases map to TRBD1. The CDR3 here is CASSSPGQGIGEQYF. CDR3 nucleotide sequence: TGTGCCAGCAGCTCCCCGGGACAGGGTATAGGGGAGCAGTACTTC.